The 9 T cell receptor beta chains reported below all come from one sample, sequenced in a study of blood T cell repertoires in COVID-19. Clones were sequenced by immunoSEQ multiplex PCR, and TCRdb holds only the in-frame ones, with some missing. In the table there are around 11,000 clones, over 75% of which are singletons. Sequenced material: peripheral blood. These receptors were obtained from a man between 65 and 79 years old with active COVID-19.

This CDR3 is CASSLGENRGQETQYF. DNA for the CDR3: TGTGCCAGCAGCTTGGGGGAGAACAGGGGGCAAGAGACCCAGTACTTC. The V call is TRBV5-4, the J call TRBJ2-5; the match to TRBD1 covers 8 bases. Per the germline V gene, CDR1 is SGHNT and CDR2 is YYREEE (reference sequence). The CDR3 covers 16 residues. V lost 0 bases and J lost 2; bases outside the gene matches: 6.

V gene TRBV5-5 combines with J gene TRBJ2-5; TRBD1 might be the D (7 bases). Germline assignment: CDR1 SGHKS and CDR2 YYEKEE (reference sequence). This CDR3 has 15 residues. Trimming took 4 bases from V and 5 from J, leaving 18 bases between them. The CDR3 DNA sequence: TGTGCCAGCAGCGTCGCGGCAGGGGGGTCGGAGACCCAGTACTTC. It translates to CASSVAAGGSETQYF.

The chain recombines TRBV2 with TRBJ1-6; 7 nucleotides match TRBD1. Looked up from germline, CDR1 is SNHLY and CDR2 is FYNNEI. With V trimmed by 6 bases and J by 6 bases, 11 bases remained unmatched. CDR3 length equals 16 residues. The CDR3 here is CASRFLRTGLNSPLHF. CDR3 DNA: TGTGCCAGCAGATTCCTCAGGACAGGTCTTAATTCACCCCTCCACTTT.

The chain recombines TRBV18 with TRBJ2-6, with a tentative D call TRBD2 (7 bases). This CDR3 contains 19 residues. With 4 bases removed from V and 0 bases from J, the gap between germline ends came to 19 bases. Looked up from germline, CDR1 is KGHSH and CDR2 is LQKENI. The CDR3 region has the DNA TGTGCCAGCTCACGGGGGGGGCTCACCGGAAGCTCTGGGGCCAACGTCCTGACTTTC. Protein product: CASSRGGLTGSSGANVLTF.

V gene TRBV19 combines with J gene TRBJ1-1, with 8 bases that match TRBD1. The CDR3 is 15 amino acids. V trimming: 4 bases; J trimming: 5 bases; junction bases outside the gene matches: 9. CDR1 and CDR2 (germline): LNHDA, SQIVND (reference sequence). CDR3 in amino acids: CASSKRGQAKTEAFF. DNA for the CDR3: TGTGCCAGTAGTAAGCGGGGACAGGCAAAAACTGAAGCTTTCTTT.

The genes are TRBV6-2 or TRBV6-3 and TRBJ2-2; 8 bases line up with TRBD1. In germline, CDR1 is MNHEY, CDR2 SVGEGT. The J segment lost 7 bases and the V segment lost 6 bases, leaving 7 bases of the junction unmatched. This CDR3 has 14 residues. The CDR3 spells CASSRTGWVGELFF. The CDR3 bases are TGTGCCAGCAGCCGGACAGGGTGGGTCGGGGAGCTGTTTTTT.

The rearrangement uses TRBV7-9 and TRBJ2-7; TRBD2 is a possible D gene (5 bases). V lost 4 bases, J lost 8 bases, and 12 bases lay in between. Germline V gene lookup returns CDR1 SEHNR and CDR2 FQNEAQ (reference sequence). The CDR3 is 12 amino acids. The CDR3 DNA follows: TGTGCCAGCAGCTGGGAGCCCGGCAAGCAGTACTTC. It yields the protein CASSWEPGKQYF. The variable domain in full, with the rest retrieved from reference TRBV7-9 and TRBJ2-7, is DTGVSQNPRHKITKRGQNVTFRCDPISEHNRLYWYRQTLGQGPEFLTYFQNEAQLEKSRLLSDRFSAERPKGSFSTLEIQRTEQGDSAMYLCASSWEPGKQYFGPGTRLTVT.

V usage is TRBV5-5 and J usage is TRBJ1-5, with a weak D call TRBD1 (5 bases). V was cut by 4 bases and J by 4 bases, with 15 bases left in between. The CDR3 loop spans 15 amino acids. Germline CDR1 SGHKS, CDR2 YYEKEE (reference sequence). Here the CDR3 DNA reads TGTGCCAGCAGCCGGACATGGGGTGGAAATCAGCCCCAGCATTTT. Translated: CASSRTWGGNQPQHF.

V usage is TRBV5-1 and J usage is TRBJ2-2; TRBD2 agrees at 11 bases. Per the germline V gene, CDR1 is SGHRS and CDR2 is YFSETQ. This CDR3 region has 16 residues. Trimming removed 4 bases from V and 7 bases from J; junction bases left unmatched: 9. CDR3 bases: TGCGCCAGCAGCACGCGTAGCGGGGGGGCAAACGGGGAGCTGTTTTTT. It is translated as CASSTRSGGANGELFF.